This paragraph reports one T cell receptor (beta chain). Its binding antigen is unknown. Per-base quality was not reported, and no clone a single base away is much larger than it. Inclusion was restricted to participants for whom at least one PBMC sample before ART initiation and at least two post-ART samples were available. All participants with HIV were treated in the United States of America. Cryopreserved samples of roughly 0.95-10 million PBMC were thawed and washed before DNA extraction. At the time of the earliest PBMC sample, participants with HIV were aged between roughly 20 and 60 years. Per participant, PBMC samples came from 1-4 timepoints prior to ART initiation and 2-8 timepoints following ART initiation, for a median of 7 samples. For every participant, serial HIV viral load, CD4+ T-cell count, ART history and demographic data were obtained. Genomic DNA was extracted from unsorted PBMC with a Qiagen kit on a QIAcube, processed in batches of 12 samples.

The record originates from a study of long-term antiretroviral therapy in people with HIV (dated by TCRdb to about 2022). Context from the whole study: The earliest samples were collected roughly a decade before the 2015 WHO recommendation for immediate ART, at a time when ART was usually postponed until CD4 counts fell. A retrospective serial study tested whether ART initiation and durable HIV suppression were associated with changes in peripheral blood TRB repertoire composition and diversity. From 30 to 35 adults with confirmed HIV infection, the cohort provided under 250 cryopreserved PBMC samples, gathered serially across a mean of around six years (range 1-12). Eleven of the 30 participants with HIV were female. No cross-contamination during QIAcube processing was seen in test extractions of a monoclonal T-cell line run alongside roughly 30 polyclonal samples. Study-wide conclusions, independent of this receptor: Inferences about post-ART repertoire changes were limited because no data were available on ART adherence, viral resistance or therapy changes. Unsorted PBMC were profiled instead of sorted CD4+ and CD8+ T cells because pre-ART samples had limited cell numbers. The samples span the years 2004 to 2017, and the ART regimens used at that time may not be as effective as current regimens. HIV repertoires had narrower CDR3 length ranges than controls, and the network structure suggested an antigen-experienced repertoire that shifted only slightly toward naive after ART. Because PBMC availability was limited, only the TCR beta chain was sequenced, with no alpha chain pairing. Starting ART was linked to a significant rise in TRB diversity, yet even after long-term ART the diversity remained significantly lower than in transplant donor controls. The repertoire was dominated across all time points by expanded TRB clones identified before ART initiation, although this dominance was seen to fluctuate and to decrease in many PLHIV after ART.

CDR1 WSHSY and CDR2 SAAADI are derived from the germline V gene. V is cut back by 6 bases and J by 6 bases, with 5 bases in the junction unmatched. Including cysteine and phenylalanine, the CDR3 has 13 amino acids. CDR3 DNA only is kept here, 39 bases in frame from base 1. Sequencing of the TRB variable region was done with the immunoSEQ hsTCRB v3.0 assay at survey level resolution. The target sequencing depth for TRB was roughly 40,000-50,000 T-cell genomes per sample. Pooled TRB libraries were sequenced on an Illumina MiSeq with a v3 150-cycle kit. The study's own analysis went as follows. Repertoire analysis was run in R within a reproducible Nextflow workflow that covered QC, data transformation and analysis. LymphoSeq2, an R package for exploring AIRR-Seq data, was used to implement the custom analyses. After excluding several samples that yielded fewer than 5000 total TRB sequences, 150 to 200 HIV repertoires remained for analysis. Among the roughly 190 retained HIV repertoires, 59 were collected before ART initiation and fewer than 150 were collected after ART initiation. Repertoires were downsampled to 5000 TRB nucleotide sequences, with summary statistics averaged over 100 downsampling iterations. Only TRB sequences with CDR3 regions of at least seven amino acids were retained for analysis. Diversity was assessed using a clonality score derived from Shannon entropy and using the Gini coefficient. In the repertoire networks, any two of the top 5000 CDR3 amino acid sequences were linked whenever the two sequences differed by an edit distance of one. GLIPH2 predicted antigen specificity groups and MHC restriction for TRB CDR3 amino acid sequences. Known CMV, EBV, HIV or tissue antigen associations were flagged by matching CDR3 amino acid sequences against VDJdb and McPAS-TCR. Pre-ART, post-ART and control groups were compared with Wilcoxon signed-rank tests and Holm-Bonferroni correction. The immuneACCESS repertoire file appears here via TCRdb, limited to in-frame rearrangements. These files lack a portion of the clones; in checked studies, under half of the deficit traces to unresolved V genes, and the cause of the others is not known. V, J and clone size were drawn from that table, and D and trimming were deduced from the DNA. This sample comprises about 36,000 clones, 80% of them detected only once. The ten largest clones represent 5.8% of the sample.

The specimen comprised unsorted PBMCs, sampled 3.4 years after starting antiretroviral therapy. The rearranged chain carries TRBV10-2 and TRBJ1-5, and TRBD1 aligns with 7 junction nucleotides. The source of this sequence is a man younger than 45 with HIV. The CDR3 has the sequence CASRGTGVQPQHF. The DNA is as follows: TGCGCCAGCAGGGGTACAGGGGTTCAGCCCCAGCATTTT.